This entry lists 27 T cell receptor beta chains sequenced from one sample in a study of OX40 agonist ivuxolimab in advanced cancers. Profiled with immunoSEQ multiplex PCR; TCRdb holds only in-frame clones, not every one. This sample has about 89,000 clones; around 90% occur once, and the top ten carry roughly 0.75%. Here the sequenced sample was CD4+ or CD8+ T cells sorted from blood, taken in a trial of the OX40 agonist ivuxolimab. The source is an adult with an advanced solid tumor such as melanoma, head and neck, liver or kidney cancer.

This chain links TRBV5-1 with TRBJ1-4; D gene unclear. The germline V gene has CDR1 SGHRS and CDR2 YFSETQ. The CDR3 has 14 amino acids. The ends were cut back, 0 bases at V and 4 bases at J, with 7 bases in the middle. This CDR3 reads CASSLDQNNEKLFF. CDR3 DNA sequence: TGCGCCAGCAGCTTGGACCAGAATAATGAAAAACTGTTTTTT.

The CDR3 sequence: CSAGTAALAFF. The DNA for the CDR3 is TGCAGCGCTGGGACAGCAGCTTTGGCTTTCTTT. The V gene is TRBV29-1, the J gene TRBJ1-1, with TRBD1 matching 7 bases. The germline gives CDR1 SQVTM, CDR2 ANQGSEA. This CDR3 comprises 11 residues. J was trimmed by 11 bases and V by 7 bases; bases with no gene match: 10.

The V gene is TRBV6-1, the J gene TRBJ1-2, with D tentatively TRBD1 (6 bases). The CDR3 sequence is 13 residues long. Trimming took 7 bases from V and 1 from J, leaving 10 bases between them. Germline V CDR1 and CDR2: MNHNS, SASEGT. CDR3 nucleotides: TGTGCCAGCAAACAGGGTAATAACTATGGCTACACCTTC. Residues: CASKQGNNYGYTF.

The genes are TRBV28 and TRBJ1-5; 8 nucleotides align to TRBD1. V lost 6 bases, J lost 7 bases, and 8 bases stayed unmatched. The CDR3 spans 14 residues. CDR1 MDHEN and CDR2 SYDVKM come from the germline V gene. CDR3: CASRLGQGGQPQHF. In DNA form, the CDR3 reads TGTGCCAGCAGACTCGGACAGGGTGGACAGCCCCAGCATTTT.

With regard to this clone: The conserved phenylalanine or tryptophan is not found at the CDR3 terminus, so this likely reflects a read error. The CDR3 coding sequence is TGTGCCAGCAGTGAAACAGGGGGCTACACCCTC. It codes for CASSETGGYTL. The chain has TRBV2 and TRBJ1-2, with D possibly being TRBD1 (6 bases). V was shortened by 2 bases and J by 8 bases, with 6 bases between the two germline ends. Germline CDR1 and CDR2: SNHLY and FYNNEI. The CDR3 length is 11 residues.

This sequence joins TRBV7-9 and TRBJ2-7; TRBD2 is a possible D gene (5 bases). Germline values: CDR1 SEHNR, CDR2 FQNEAQ (reference sequence). Trimming stripped 5 bases from V and 3 bases from J, with 14 bases between. The CDR3 runs 14 residues. CDR3 amino acids: CASSPSPGNYEQYF. In DNA, the CDR3 is TGTGCCAGCAGCCCCAGCCCGGGAAACTACGAGCAGTACTTC.

The V gene is TRBV5-1, the J gene TRBJ1-1, with D perhaps matching TRBD1 (6 bases). The CDR3 consists of 14 residues. Trimming took 6 bases from V and 1 from J, leaving 13 bases between them. Germline V lookup: CDR1 SGHRS, CDR2 YFSETQ. CDR3 in DNA: TGCGCCAGCAACTATGAGACAGGGAACACTGAAGCTTTCTTT. Translating gives CASNYETGNTEAFF. Based on the CDR3 plus reference TRBV5-1 and TRBJ1-1, the full variable domain is KAGVTQTPRYLIKTRGQQVTLSCSPISGHRSVSWYQQTPGQGLQFLFEYFSETQRNKGNFPGRFSGRQFSNSRSEMNVSTLELGDSALYLCASNYETGNTEAFFGQGTRLTVV.

V is TRBV18 and J is TRBJ2-1; D possibly uses TRBD1 or TRBD2 (5 bases each). The CDR3 loop spans 14 amino acids. Germline values: CDR1 KGHSH, CDR2 LQKENI. Between the trimmed V and J ends, which lost 6 bases and 5 bases, there was a span of 14 bases. CDR3 loop: CASSPRRGDNEQFF. The DNA of the CDR3 is TGTGCCAGCTCCCCCAGAAGAGGGGACAATGAGCAGTTCTTC.

The J gene is TRBJ2-2, the V gene TRBV7-2; a weak D match, TRBD2 (5 bases). CDR1 is SGHTA and CDR2 is FQGNSA in the germline V gene. The CDR3 consists of 14 residues. The V gene lost 1 base and the J gene lost 4 bases, with 7 bases spanning the gap. DNA of the CDR3: TGTGCCAGCAGCTTAGGACTATCCACCGGGGAGCTGTTTTTT. It codes for CASSLGLSTGELFF. Supplemented by reference TRBV7-2 and TRBJ2-2, the full variable domain reads GAGVSQSPSNKVTEKGKDVELRCDPISGHTALYWYRQSLGQGLEFLIYFQGNSAPDKSGLPSDRFSAERTGGSVSTLTIQRTQQEDSAVYLCASSLGLSTGELFFGEGSRLTVL.

In nucleotides, the CDR3 is TGTGCCAGCAGCTTGCCAAATGAGCAGTTCTTC. This gives the protein CASSLPNEQFF. The chain carries TRBV7-9 and TRBJ2-1, with D uncertain. Germline CDR1 is SEHNR and CDR2 is FQNEAQ (reference sequence). The length of the CDR3 is 11 residues. The germline V and J ends were trimmed by 3 bases and 7 bases, with 4 bases remaining between them.

The chain uses TRBV5-1 and TRBJ1-1; unclear D gene. The CDR3 loop spans 13 amino acids. In germline, CDR1 is SGHRS, CDR2 YFSETQ. Between the trimmed V and J ends, which lost 5 bases and 0 bases, there was a span of 8 bases. Here the CDR3 DNA reads TGCGCCAGCAGTGAAGGGTTGAACACTGAAGCTTTCTTT. Translation gives CASSEGLNTEAFF.

The chain joins TRBV28 to TRBJ1-1, with TRBD1 matching over 7 bases. Germline CDR1 reads MDHEN; CDR2 reads SYDVKM. The CDR3 sequence is 14 residues long. V shed 3 bases and J 5 bases; nucleotides not matched to a gene: 6. The CDR3 coding sequence is TGTGCCAGCAGTTTTTATAGGGGGCGGACTGAAGCTTTCTTT. This codes for CASSFYRGRTEAFF.

This chain uses TRBV5-1 with TRBJ2-1, with D uncertain. V was pared by 0 bases and J by 7 bases, with 11 bases between. This CDR3 contains 14 residues. Germline assignment: CDR1 SGHRS and CDR2 YFSETQ. In DNA, the CDR3 is TGCGCCAGCAGCTTGGCCTCGGTTGGAAATGAGCAGTTCTTC. The encoded protein is CASSLASVGNEQFF.

The rearrangement uses TRBV28 and TRBJ2-7; D perhaps matches TRBD1 (5 bases). Germline CDR1 MDHEN, CDR2 SYDVKM. Trimming pared 5 bases from V and 0 bases from J, leaving 17 bases between. There are 16 residues in the CDR3. The CDR3 sequence is CASSTVGAGLSYEQYF. Here the CDR3 DNA reads TGTGCCAGCAGTACGGTAGGGGCAGGGCTCTCCTACGAGCAGTACTTC.

V gene TRBV14 combines with J gene TRBJ2-5; no clear D gene. The V end lost 4 bases, the J end lost 2 bases, and 8 bases lay between the germline ends. The CDR3 length is 13 residues. Per germline, CDR1 SGHDN and CDR2 FVKESK. CDR3 protein: CASSRSVQETQYF. The CDR3 nucleotides are TGTGCCAGCAGCCGCTCAGTACAAGAGACCCAGTACTTC.

V and J are TRBV28 and TRBJ2-7; tentatively, D is TRBD2 (6 bases). V lost 6 bases and J lost 6, with 21 bases in between. This CDR3 is 15 amino acids long. Per the germline V gene, CDR1 is MDHEN and CDR2 is SYDVKM. Here the CDR3 reads CASRNRVGGPLEQYF. The CDR3 region has the DNA TGTGCCAGCAGGAACCGCGTCGGGGGTCCCCTCGAGCAGTACTTC.

This chain links TRBV19 with TRBJ2-5, with D perhaps TRBD1 or TRBD2 (5 bases each). The V end lost 3 bases, the J end lost 4 bases, and 12 bases lay between the germline ends. Germline lookup yields CDR1 LNHDA and CDR2 SQIVND (reference sequence). The CDR3 has 14 residues. CDR3 bases: TGTGCCAGTAGTATTCAGGGTGGGACAGAGACCCAGTACTTC. It is translated as CASSIQGGTETQYF.

The genes are TRBV10-3 and TRBJ2-7; 9 bases line up with TRBD1. The ends lost 4 bases at V and 2 bases at J; junction bases unmatched: 0. The CDR3 has 13 residues. From germline, CDR1 is ENHRY and CDR2 SYGVKD. The CDR3 region is CAISGQGAYEQYF. DNA for the CDR3: TGTGCCATCAGTGGACAGGGGGCCTACGAGCAGTACTTC.

V is TRBV9 and J is TRBJ2-7, with D hard to call. The CDR3 extends over 15 amino acids. V gave up 0 bases and J gave up 2 bases, with 12 bases separating them. CDR1 is SGDLS and CDR2 is YYNGEE in the germline V gene. CDR3 sequence (DNA): TGTGCCAGCAGCGTAGGGCAAGGGTCCACCTACGAGCAGTACTTC. Translated: CASSVGQGSTYEQYF.

This chain links TRBV5-4 with TRBJ2-1; no firm D call. The CDR3 runs 15 residues. V was clipped by 4 bases and J by 4 bases, with 15 bases between them. Germline V gives CDR1 SGHNT, CDR2 YYREEE (reference sequence). CDR3 amino acids: CASSLGLGNYNEQFF. For the CDR3, the DNA is TGTGCCAGCAGCCTGGGCCTAGGCAATTACAATGAGCAGTTCTTC. Full variable domain (remainder filled in from reference TRBV5-4 and TRBJ2-1): ETGVTQSPTHLIKTRGQQVTLRCSSQSGHNTVSWYQQALGQGPQFIFQYYREEENGRGNFPPRFSGLQFPNYSSELNVNALELDDSALYLCASSLGLGNYNEQFFGPGTRLTVL.

The gene calls are TRBV5-1 and TRBJ2-2; 10 nucleotides match TRBD2. The germline CDR1 and CDR2 sequences are SGHRS and YFSETQ. The length of the CDR3 is 15 residues. After removal of 9 bases from V and 4 bases from J, the junction contained 9 bases not matched to a gene. CDR3 protein: CATQAGGPGTGELFF. DNA for the CDR3: TGCGCCACCCAAGCGGGGGGGCCTGGCACCGGGGAGCTGTTTTTT.

V gene TRBV6-1 combines with J gene TRBJ1-1; D remains unclear. CDR1 and CDR2 from the germline V gene are MNHNS and SASEGT. Trimming left V 6 bases short and J 1 base short, with 9 bases between. The CDR3 extends over 13 amino acids. CDR3 sequence: CASRLTANTEAFF. DNA of the CDR3: TGTGCCAGCAGACTAACAGCGAACACTGAAGCTTTCTTT.

This clone was recorded only once. The chain links TRBV11-2 to TRBJ2-2; unclear D gene. The CDR3 runs to 15 residues. Germline values: CDR1 SGHAT, CDR2 FQNNGV. V dropped 4 bases and J dropped 0 bases, with 9 bases sitting between them. CDR3 nucleotides: TGTGCCAGCAGCTCGACCGATGCGAACACCGGGGAGCTGTTTTTT. Protein product: CASSSTDANTGELFF.

The J gene is TRBJ1-6, the V gene TRBV2, with 10 bases matching TRBD1. Germline trimming cut 6 bases from V and 9 bases from J; bases unmatched to any gene: 5. The germline V gene encodes CDR1 SNHLY and CDR2 FYNNEI. The CDR3 contains 14 residues. CDR3 coding DNA: TGTGCCAGCAGCGAGACAGGGGGCGGTTCACCCCTCCACTTT. It specifies CASSETGGGSPLHF.

This chain connects TRBV6-1 to TRBJ1-2, with TRBD1 identical over 7 bases. The ends lost 7 bases at V and 2 bases at J; junction bases unmatched: 7. The CDR3 covers 14 residues. Germline CDR1 MNHNS, CDR2 SASEGT. The CDR3 is CASTPGTANYGYTF. The CDR3 region has the DNA TGTGCCAGCACCCCCGGGACAGCCAACTATGGCTACACCTTC.

The chain employs TRBV7-2 and TRBJ2-7; 8 bases line up with TRBD2. V shed 5 bases and J 6 bases; nucleotides not matched to a gene: 9. CDR1 and CDR2 (germline): SGHTA, FQGNSA. The CDR3 covers 14 residues. CDR3 sequence (DNA): TGTGCCAGCAGCGCCCAGACTAGCGTCGCCGAGCAGTACTTC. This translates into CASSAQTSVAEQYF. The full variable domain, completed using reference TRBV7-2 and TRBJ2-7, is GAGVSQSPSNKVTEKGKDVELRCDPISGHTALYWYRQSLGQGLEFLIYFQGNSAPDKSGLPSDRFSAERTGGSVSTLTIQRTQQEDSAVYLCASSAQTSVAEQYFGPGTRLTVT.

J is TRBJ1-2 and V is TRBV5-6; unclear D gene. The CDR3 totals 13 residues. Trimming pared 4 bases from V and 3 bases from J, leaving 10 bases between. The germline V gene encodes CDR1 SGHDT and CDR2 YYEEEE. The CDR3 protein is CASSHGWYYGYTF. CDR3 DNA: TGTGCCAGCAGCCACGGCTGGTACTATGGCTACACCTTC. Drawing the rest from reference TRBV5-6 and TRBJ1-2, the complete variable domain is DAGVTQSPTHLIKTRGQQVTLRCSPKSGHDTVSWYQQALGQGPQFIFQYYEEEERQRGNFPDRFSGHQFPNYSSELNVNALLLGDSALYLCASSHGWYYGYTFGSGTRLTVV.